Shown below are 29 T cell receptor beta chains from a single sample sequenced in a study of cytomegalovirus exposure and HLA in healthy donors. Vbeta (60) and Jbeta (13) primers were used in the PCR. Clones were sequenced by immunoSEQ multiplex PCR, and TCRdb holds only the in-frame ones, with some missing. The sample yields 90,000 to 110,000 clones, about 86% seen once. Sequencing used PBMCs. Every receptor here comes from a woman aged 25 to 39 in good health and CMV-seronegative.

This sequence joins TRBV10-3 and TRBJ2-1, with TRBD2 matching over 7 bases. Germline-derived CDR1 and CDR2 are ENHRY and SYGVKD. J was trimmed by 8 bases and V by 8 bases; bases with no gene match: 21. The CDR3 length is 17 residues. The CDR3: CAIEGAGGGRRTDEQFF. CDR3 sequence (DNA): TGTGCCATCGAAGGGGCTGGGGGAGGGCGGCGGACGGATGAGCAGTTCTTC.

V gene TRBV19 combines with J gene TRBJ2-7, with 8 bases matching TRBD1. CDR3 length: 13 amino acids. Germline lookup yields CDR1 LNHDA and CDR2 SQIVND (reference sequence). With 5 bases clipped from V and 5 bases from J, the junction kept 5 bases outside the gene matches. CDR3 bases: TGTGCCAGTAGTGACAGGGGTAGGGACGAGCAGTACTTC. Its protein product is CASSDRGRDEQYF.

V usage is TRBV7-6 and J usage is TRBJ1-3; 7 bases are a match to TRBD1. CDR3 size: 20 residues. J was trimmed by 8 bases and V by 5 bases; bases with no gene match: 27. In germline, CDR1 is SGHVS, CDR2 FNYEAQ. The CDR3 here is CASSQGGWSGRGEIKDTIYF. The CDR3 DNA sequence: TGTGCCAGCAGCCAAGGGGGCTGGTCGGGCAGGGGGGAGATTAAGGACACCATATATTTT.

CDR3 sequence reads: CASSLGLAGVTDTQYF. In DNA, the CDR3 is TGTGCCAGCAGCTTAGGACTAGCGGGAGTCACAGATACGCAGTATTTT. V gene TRBV7-3 combines with J gene TRBJ2-3; 13 bases agree with TRBD2. The V and J ends lost 2 bases and 2 bases, in that order; junction bases with no gene match: 1. The length of the CDR3 is 16 residues. Germline values: CDR1 SGHTA, CDR2 FQGTGA.

The chain uses TRBV6-5 and TRBJ1-2; possibly TRBD1 for D (6 bases). The germline V gene has CDR1 MNHEY and CDR2 SVGAGI. Trimming took 5 bases from V and 3 from J, leaving 16 bases between them. The CDR3 length is 15 residues. The CDR3 sequence: CASSKNRAGDYGYTF. In DNA, the CDR3 is TGTGCCAGCAGTAAAAACAGGGCGGGGGACTATGGCTACACCTTC.

This clone was seen a single time. The chain recombines TRBV4-2 with TRBJ1-5; D is ambiguous. The CDR3 has 13 residues. Trimming left V 2 bases short and J 7 bases short, with 9 bases between. Germline V gives CDR1 LGHNA, CDR2 YNFKEQ. CDR3 sequence: CASSQSMEQPQHF. DNA of the CDR3: TGTGCCAGCAGCCAATCGATGGAGCAGCCCCAGCATTTT.

The genes are TRBV4-3 and TRBJ2-1, with 13 bases that match TRBD2. Germline V gives CDR1 LGHNA, CDR2 YSLEER. V trimming: 2 bases; J trimming: 0 bases; junction bases outside the gene matches: 7. The CDR3 loop spans 19 amino acids. The CDR3 bases are TGCGCCAGCAGCCAATCACTAGCGGGAGGGTGGAGCTCCTACAATGAGCAGTTCTTC. Translated: CASSQSLAGGWSSYNEQFF.

The gene calls are TRBV5-1 and TRBJ1-1, with D tentatively TRBD1 (5 bases). V lost 3 bases and J lost 3, with 12 bases in between. From germline, CDR1 is SGHRS and CDR2 YFSETQ. The CDR3 covers 14 residues. CDR3 sequence reads: CASSWRGRDTEAFF. DNA of the CDR3: TGCGCCAGCAGCTGGAGGGGTCGGGACACTGAAGCTTTCTTT.

This CDR3 is CASSLGSAGYYEQYF. In DNA, the CDR3 is TGTGCCAGCAGCTTAGGCTCAGCGGGGTATTACGAGCAGTACTTC. The V and J genes are TRBV7-2 and TRBJ2-7; 7 nucleotides line up with TRBD2. The CDR3 loop spans 15 amino acids. J gave up 4 bases and V 1 base, and 7 bases lay outside the gene matches. Looked up from germline, CDR1 is SGHTA and CDR2 is FQGNSA.

The rearrangement joins TRBV19 to TRBJ1-2, with D maybe TRBD1 (6 bases). Germline V gives CDR1 LNHDA, CDR2 SQIVND (reference sequence). V lost 11 bases, J lost 0 bases, and 19 bases lay in between. The CDR3 sequence is 15 residues long. DNA for the CDR3: TGTGCCGTCCGGGACAATCAACCCGCTAACTATGGCTACACCTTC. Its protein product is CAVRDNQPANYGYTF. Drawing the rest from reference TRBV19 and TRBJ1-2, the complete variable domain is DGGITQSPKYLFRKEGQNVTLSCEQNLNHDAMYWYRQDPGQGLRLIYYSQIVNDFQKGDIAEGYSVSREKKESFPLTVTSAQKNPTAFYLCAVRDNQPANYGYTFGSGTRLTVV.

This clone was observed a handful of times. The CDR3 sequence is CASSPRRREYTDTQYF. The CDR3 DNA reads as TGTGCCAGCTCACCCCGTAGGAGGGAGTATACAGATACGCAGTATTTT. The rearrangement uses TRBV18 and TRBJ2-3; D possibly corresponds to TRBD2 (6 bases). Germline lookup yields CDR1 KGHSH and CDR2 LQKENI. Trimming removed 3 bases from V and 3 bases from J, with 16 bases in between. The CDR3 consists of 16 residues. Full variable domain (rest looked up from reference TRBV18 and TRBJ2-3): NAGVMQNPRHLVRRRGQEARLRCSPMKGHSHVYWYRQLPEEGLKFMVYLQKENIIDESGMPKERFSAEFPKEGPSILRIQQVVRGDSAAYFCASSPRRREYTDTQYFGPGTRLTVL.

J is TRBJ1-1 and V is TRBV6-6, with TRBD1 as a possible D gene (6 bases). The CDR3 contains 14 residues. Germline CDR1 reads MNHNY; CDR2 reads SVGAGI (reference sequence). Trimming stripped 2 bases from V and 6 bases from J, with 13 bases between. Written as DNA, the CDR3 is TGTGCCAGCAGTTACCAAGGGGGTACATCTGAAGCTTTCTTT. Its protein is CASSYQGGTSEAFF.

This rearrangement joins TRBV28 to TRBJ2-3, with 7 bases that match TRBD2. The CDR3 is 12 residues long. The germline V gene has CDR1 MDHEN and CDR2 SYDVKM. The V gene end was trimmed by 3 bases and the J gene end by 14 bases; junction bases not matched to a gene: 8. The CDR3 reads CASSLGGRSPYF. CDR3 DNA sequence: TGTGCCAGCAGTTTGGGGGGGAGGTCTCCGTATTTT.

The V gene is TRBV11-2, the J gene TRBJ1-2; tentatively, D is TRBD1 (6 bases). The V and J ends lost 4 bases and 4 bases respectively, with 19 bases between them. The CDR3 is made up of 16 amino acids. Looked up from germline, CDR1 is SGHAT and CDR2 is FQNNGV. CDR3 nucleotides: TGTGCCAGCAGCTCGTATGACAGGATCCAAGCCTATGGCTACACCTTC. Amino acids: CASSSYDRIQAYGYTF.

This chain joins TRBV6-6 and TRBJ2-7; 11 positions match TRBD2. Germline assignment: CDR1 MNHNY and CDR2 SVGAGI (reference sequence). The V segment lost 6 bases and the J segment 5 bases; nucleotides outside the gene matches: 6. The CDR3 length is 14 residues. DNA of the CDR3: TGTGCCAGCAGCACTAGCGGGAGTACCCACGAGCAGTACTTC. It is translated as CASSTSGSTHEQYF.

This clone was observed a single time. J is TRBJ2-1 and V is TRBV4-3, with 11 bases fitting TRBD2. CDR1 LGHNA and CDR2 YSLEER come from the germline V gene. J lost 4 bases, V lost 1 base, and 15 bases had no gene match. This CDR3 contains 20 residues. The CDR3 sequence is CASSQVFGGSGTSGYNEQFF. In nucleotides, the CDR3 is TGCGCCAGCAGCCAAGTCTTCGGGGGCTCCGGGACTAGCGGTTACAATGAGCAGTTCTTC.

J is TRBJ2-5 and V is TRBV9; 13 bases map to TRBD2. The J call is in doubt because the DNA end fits TRBJ2-7 better. CDR1 is SGDLS and CDR2 is YYNGEE in the germline V gene. The CDR3 runs to 17 residues. The chain's CDR3 is CASSVASGLAGSYEQYF. The CDR3 coding sequence is TGTGCCAGCAGCGTAGCTTCGGGACTAGCGGGGAGCTACGAGCAGTACTTC.

The chain is built from TRBV7-2 and TRBJ2-5; no firm D call. Germline-derived CDR1 and CDR2 are SGHTA and FQGNSA. The CDR3 is 14 residues long. V was clipped by 2 bases and J by 1 base, with 8 bases between them. In DNA form, the CDR3 reads TGTGCCAGCAGCTTACATCTAATCCAAGAGACCCAGTACTTC. Translating it yields CASSLHLIQETQYF.

The chain joins TRBV5-6 to TRBJ1-3, with a possible D match to TRBD1 (5 bases). The germline V and J ends were trimmed by 4 bases and 2 bases, with 16 bases remaining between them. The CDR3 totals 16 residues. Germline V gene data show CDR1 as SGHDT and CDR2 as YYEEEE. CDR3 bases: TGTGCCAGCAGCCCCGTGGGGGGGAGACCTGGAAACACCATATATTTT. It encodes CASSPVGGRPGNTIYF.

V and J are TRBV6-5 and TRBJ2-5, with 7 bases that match TRBD2. Germline values: CDR1 MNHEY, CDR2 SVGAGI. CDR3 length: 15 residues. Losses at the gene ends were 0 bases for V and 5 bases for J; bases not matched to a gene: 6. The DNA for the CDR3 is TGTGCCAGCAGTTACTCCGAGCGGGGACGGGAGACCCAGTACTTC. Its translation is CASSYSERGRETQYF.

The V call is TRBV5-1, the J call TRBJ1-2; TRBD1 matches at 7 bases. The CDR3 spans 15 residues. Germline V gene lookup returns CDR1 SGHRS and CDR2 YFSETQ. V was pared by 4 bases and J by 6 bases, with 12 bases of the junction left unmatched. The CDR3: CASSVGQPGGHGYTF. The CDR3 bases are TGCGCCAGCAGCGTGGGACAGCCCGGGGGACATGGCTACACCTTC. The full variable domain, completed using reference TRBV5-1 and TRBJ1-2, is KAGVTQTPRYLIKTRGQQVTLSCSPISGHRSVSWYQQTPGQGLQFLFEYFSETQRNKGNFPGRFSGRQFSNSRSEMNVSTLELGDSALYLCASSVGQPGGHGYTFGSGTRLTVV.

The J gene is TRBJ2-7, the V gene TRBV18; possibly TRBD2 for D (6 bases). CDR1 KGHSH and CDR2 LQKENI come from the germline V gene. The V end lost 0 bases, the J end lost 3 bases, and 6 bases lay between the germline ends. This CDR3 comprises 13 residues. Written as DNA, the CDR3 is TGTGCCAGCTCACCACCGGAGGGCTACGAGCAGTACTTC. Its translation: CASSPPEGYEQYF.

This chain joins TRBV27 and TRBJ1-5, with D unclear. The CDR3 contains 13 residues. V lost 7 bases, J lost 6 bases, and 13 bases lay in between. The germline V gene encodes CDR1 MNHEY and CDR2 SMNVEV (reference sequence). The CDR3 sequence: CASTNNPTQPQHF. CDR3 bases: TGTGCCAGCACCAACAACCCCACTCAGCCCCAGCATTTT.

This chain joins TRBV27 and TRBJ2-7; D ambiguous. With 0 bases removed from V and 3 bases from J, the gap between germline ends came to 12 bases. Germline V gives CDR1 MNHEY, CDR2 SMNVEV (reference sequence). This CDR3 spans 15 amino acids. CDR3 in DNA: TGTGCCAGCAGTTTATCGAGCGCGGCCAGCTACGAGCAGTACTTC. The encoded protein is CASSLSSAASYEQYF.

The chain is built from TRBV7-9 and TRBJ2-1; 9 nucleotides line up with TRBD1. V lost 6 bases to trimming and J lost 7 bases; unmatched junction nucleotides: 7. Per the germline V gene, CDR1 is SEHNR and CDR2 is FQNEAQ (reference sequence). The CDR3 spans 14 residues. Written as DNA, the CDR3 is TGTGCCAGCAGACCCGGGACAGGGCTTAATGAGCAGTTCTTC. Protein product: CASRPGTGLNEQFF.

V and J are TRBV11-2 and TRBJ2-2, with D perhaps matching TRBD2 (6 bases). The germline gives CDR1 SGHAT, CDR2 FQNNGV. V dropped 5 bases and J dropped 1 base, with 11 bases sitting between them. The CDR3 has 15 residues. The CDR3: CASSPFGGNTGELFF. The CDR3 nucleotides read TGTGCCAGCAGCCCCTTCGGGGGGAACACCGGGGAGCTGTTTTTT.

The rearrangement uses TRBV15 and TRBJ2-1; TRBD2 matches 8 bases. This CDR3 has 17 amino acids. The V gene end was trimmed by 3 bases and the J gene end by 9 bases; junction bases not matched to a gene: 16. Germline values: CDR1 LNHNV, CDR2 YYDKDF (reference sequence). CDR3 amino acids: CATSSDLSGIGASEQFF. The CDR3 DNA sequence: TGTGCCACCAGCAGCGACCTTAGCGGGATTGGCGCAAGTGAGCAGTTCTTC.

The table lists this clone with a count of one. The chain joins TRBV5-4 to TRBJ2-5; 7 nucleotides match TRBD2. With the DNA end fitting TRBJ2-7 better, the J assignment may be wrong. CDR1 is SGHNT, CDR2 YYREEE, per germline (reference sequence). The CDR3 consists of 14 residues. CDR3 DNA sequence: TGTGCCAGCAGCTTGCCCGGGGGGAGCTACGAGCAGTACTTC. Protein: CASSLPGGSYEQYF.

This clone was detected a few times. The CDR3 here is CASNGQGRNTGELFF. The CDR3 nucleotides are TGTGCCAGCAATGGACAGGGAAGGAACACCGGGGAGCTGTTTTTT. The rearrangement uses TRBV2 and TRBJ2-2; 8 bases line up with TRBD1. Per germline, CDR1 SNHLY and CDR2 FYNNEI. Trimming took 7 bases from V and 1 from J; bases not matched to a gene: 5. The CDR3 length is 15 residues.